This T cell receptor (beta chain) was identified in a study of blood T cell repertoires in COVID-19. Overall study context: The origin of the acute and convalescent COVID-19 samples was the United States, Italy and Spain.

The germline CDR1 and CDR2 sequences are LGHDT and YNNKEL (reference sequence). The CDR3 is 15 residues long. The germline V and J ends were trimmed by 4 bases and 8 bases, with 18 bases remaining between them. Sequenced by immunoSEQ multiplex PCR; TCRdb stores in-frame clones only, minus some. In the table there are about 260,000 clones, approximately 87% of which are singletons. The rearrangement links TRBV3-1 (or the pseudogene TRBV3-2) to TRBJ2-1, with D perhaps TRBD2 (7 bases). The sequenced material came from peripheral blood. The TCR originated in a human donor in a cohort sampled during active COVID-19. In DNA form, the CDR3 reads TGTGCCAGCAGCCTGGGGGGCGGGAGTAAGTATGAGCAGTTCTTC. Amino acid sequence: CASSLGGGSKYEQFF.